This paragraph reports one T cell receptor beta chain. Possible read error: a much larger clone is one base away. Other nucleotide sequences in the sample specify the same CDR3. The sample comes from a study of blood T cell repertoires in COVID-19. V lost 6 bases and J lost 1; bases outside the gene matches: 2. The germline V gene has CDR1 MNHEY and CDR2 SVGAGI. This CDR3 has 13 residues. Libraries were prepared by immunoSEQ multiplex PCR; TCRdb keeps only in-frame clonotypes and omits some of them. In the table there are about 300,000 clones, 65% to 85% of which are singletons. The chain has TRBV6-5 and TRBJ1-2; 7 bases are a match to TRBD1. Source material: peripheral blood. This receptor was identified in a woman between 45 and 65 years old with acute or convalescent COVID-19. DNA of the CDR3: TGTGCCAGCAGCCGGGACAGTAACTATGGCTACACCTTC. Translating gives CASSRDSNYGYTF.